The present T cell receptor (beta chain) was sequenced within a study of early T cells in non-severe SARS-CoV-2 infection. MiXCR was run by TCRdb on the 5' RACE reads, yielding one entry per CDR3 protein. Of 65,000 to 85,000 distinct CDR3 sequences in the sample, 13% were seen once. Trimming took off 7 bases at V and 0 bases at J, with 12 bases between the two ends. The CDR3 totals 13 residues. In germline, CDR1 is SQVTM, CDR2 ANQGSEA. This clonotype was seen only a few times. Specimen: whole blood. The chain employs TRBV29-1 and TRBJ1-1, with D hard to call. The TCR comes from an adult who was a healthcare worker with PCR-confirmed SARS-CoV-2 infection or an uninfected control (not recorded which). CDR3: CSGDRGLNTEAFF. CDR3 nucleotide sequence: TGCAGCGGTGACCGGGGATTGAACACTGAAGCTTTCTTT.